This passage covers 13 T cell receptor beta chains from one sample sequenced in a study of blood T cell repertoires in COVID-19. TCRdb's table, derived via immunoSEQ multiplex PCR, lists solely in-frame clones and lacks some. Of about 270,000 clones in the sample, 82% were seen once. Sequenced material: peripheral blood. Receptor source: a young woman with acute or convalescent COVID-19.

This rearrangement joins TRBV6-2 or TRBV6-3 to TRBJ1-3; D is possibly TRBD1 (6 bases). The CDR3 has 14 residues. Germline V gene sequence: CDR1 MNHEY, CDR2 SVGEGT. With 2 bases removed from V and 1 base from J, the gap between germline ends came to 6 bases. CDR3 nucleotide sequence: TGTGCCAGCAGTTACAGGGGGTCTGGAAACACCATATATTTT. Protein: CASSYRGSGNTIYF.

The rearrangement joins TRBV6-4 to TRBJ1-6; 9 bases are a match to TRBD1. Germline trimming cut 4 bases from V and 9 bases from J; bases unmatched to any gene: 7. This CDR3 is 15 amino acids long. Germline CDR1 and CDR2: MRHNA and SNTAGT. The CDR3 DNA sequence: TGTGCCAGCAGTGCCTCCGGGACAGGGAGTTCACCCCTCCACTTT. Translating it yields CASSASGTGSSPLHF.

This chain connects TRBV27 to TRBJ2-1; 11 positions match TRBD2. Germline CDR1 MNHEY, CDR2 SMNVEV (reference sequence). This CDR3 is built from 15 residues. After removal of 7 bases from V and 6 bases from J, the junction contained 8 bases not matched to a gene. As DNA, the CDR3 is TGTGCCAGCACCTACAAACTAGCGGGAGTCAATGAGCAGTTCTTC. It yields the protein CASTYKLAGVNEQFF.

The CDR3 spells CASSFDGYNSPLHF. The CDR3 DNA reads as TGTGCCAGCAGCTTTGACGGGTATAATTCACCCCTCCACTTT. The J gene is TRBJ1-6, the V gene TRBV7-9; D not certain. The germline CDR1 and CDR2 sequences are SEHNR and FQNEAQ (reference sequence). V lost 3 bases, J lost 4 bases, and 7 bases lay in between. This CDR3 region has 14 residues.

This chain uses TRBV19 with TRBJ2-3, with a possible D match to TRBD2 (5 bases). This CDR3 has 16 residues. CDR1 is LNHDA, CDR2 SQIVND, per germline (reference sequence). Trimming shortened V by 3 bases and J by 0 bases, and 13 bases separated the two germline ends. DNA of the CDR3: TGTGCCAGTAGTATTAGTGAGGGATCTAGCACAGATACGCAGTATTTT. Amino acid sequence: CASSISEGSSTDTQYF.

The CDR3 here is CASSLGTSGRALETQYF. Written as DNA, the CDR3 is TGTGCCAGCAGCTTGGGGACTAGCGGGAGGGCCCTTGAGACCCAGTACTTC. The chain links TRBV5-4 to TRBJ2-5; TRBD2 aligns across 15 bases. Unmatched junction bases numbered 5, after V lost 0 bases and J lost 5 bases. This CDR3 has 17 amino acids. Germline V lookup: CDR1 SGHNT, CDR2 YYREEE (reference sequence).

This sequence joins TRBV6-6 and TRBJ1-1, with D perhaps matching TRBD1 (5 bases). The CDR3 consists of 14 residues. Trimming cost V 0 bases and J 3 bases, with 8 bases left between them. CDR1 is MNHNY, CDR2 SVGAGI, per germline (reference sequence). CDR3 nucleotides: TGTGCCAGCAGTTACTCCGGGGGAGACACTGAAGCTTTCTTT. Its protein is CASSYSGGDTEAFF.

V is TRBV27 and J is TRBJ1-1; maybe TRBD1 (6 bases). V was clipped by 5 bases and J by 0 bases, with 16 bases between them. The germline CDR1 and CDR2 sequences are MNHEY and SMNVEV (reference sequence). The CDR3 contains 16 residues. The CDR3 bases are TGTGCCAGCAGTCGGGCAGGGGCGCGTATGAACACTGAAGCTTTCTTT. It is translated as CASSRAGARMNTEAFF.

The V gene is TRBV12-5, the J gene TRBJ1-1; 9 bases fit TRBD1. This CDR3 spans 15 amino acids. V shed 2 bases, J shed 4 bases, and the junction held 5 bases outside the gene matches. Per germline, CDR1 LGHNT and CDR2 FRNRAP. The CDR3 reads CASGLIQTGGTEAFF. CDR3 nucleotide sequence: TGTGCTAGTGGTTTGATCCAGACAGGGGGCACTGAAGCTTTCTTT.

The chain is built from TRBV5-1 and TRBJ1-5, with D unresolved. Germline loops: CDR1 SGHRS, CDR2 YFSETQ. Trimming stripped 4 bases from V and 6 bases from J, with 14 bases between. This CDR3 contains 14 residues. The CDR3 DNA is TGCGCCAGCAGCCCTGACGGGAGTGGTCAGCCCCAGCATTTT. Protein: CASSPDGSGQPQHF.

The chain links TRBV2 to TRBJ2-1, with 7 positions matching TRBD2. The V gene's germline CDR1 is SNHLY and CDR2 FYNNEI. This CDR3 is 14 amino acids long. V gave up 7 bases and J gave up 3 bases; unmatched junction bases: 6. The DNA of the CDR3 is TGTGCCAGCAAAGAGGCGGGGGACTACAATGAGCAGTTCTTC. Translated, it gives CASKEAGDYNEQFF.

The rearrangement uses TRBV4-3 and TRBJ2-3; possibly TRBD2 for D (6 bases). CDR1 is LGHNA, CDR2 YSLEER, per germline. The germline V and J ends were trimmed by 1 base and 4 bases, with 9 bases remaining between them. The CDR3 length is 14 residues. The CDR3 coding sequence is TGCGCCAGCAGCCAAGGGACTATTCCAGATACGCAGTATTTT. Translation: CASSQGTIPDTQYF.

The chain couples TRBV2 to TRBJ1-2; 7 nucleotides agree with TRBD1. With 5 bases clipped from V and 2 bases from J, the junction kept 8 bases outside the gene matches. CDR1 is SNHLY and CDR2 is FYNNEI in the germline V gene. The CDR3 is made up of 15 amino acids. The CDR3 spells CASSLGRGINYGYTF. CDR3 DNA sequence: TGTGCCAGCAGTCTAGGCAGGGGGATAAACTATGGCTACACCTTC.